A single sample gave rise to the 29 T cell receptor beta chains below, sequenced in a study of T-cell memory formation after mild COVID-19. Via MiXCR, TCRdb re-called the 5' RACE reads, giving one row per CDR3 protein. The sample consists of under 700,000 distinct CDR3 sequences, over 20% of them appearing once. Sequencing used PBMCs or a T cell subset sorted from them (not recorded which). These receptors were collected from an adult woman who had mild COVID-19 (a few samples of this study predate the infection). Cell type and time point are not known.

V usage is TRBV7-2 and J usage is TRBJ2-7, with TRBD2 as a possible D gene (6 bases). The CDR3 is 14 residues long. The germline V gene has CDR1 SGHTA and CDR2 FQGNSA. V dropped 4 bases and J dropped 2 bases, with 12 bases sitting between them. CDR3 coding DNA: TGTGCCAGCAGCTCTAGTAGCGGCGCCTACGAGCAGTACTTC. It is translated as CASSSSSGAYEQYF.

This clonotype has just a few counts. CDR3 DNA: TGTGCCAGCAGCCGCCCCTCCTCCCTGCAAGAGACCCAGTACTTC. Amino acid sequence: CASSRPSSLQETQYF. The chain combines TRBV7-2 with TRBJ2-5; D remains unclear. Germline-derived CDR1 and CDR2 are SGHTA and FQGNSA. CDR3 length: 15 amino acids. Trimming pared 5 bases from V and 2 bases from J, leaving 15 bases between.

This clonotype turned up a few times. The CDR3 DNA is TGCGCCAGCAGCTTGGAACCTCAGGTCTCCTACGAGCAGTACTTC. Protein sequence: CASSLEPQVSYEQYF. The chain carries TRBV5-1 and TRBJ2-7, with D uncertain. Trimming cost V 0 bases and J 0 bases, with 10 bases left between them. Per the germline V gene, CDR1 is SGHRS and CDR2 is YFSETQ. The CDR3 contains 15 residues.

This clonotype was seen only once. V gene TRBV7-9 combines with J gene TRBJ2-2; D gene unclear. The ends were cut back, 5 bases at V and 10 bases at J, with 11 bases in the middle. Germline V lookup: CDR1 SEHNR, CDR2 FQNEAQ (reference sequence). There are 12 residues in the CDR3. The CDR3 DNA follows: TGTGCCAGCAGCATGGACCTCGCGGAGCTGTTTTTT. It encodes CASSMDLAELFF.

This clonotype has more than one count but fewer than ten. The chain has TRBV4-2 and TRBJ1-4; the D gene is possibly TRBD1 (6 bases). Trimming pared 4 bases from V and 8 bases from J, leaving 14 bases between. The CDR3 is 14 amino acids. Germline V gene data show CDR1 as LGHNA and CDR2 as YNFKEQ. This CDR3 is CASSLGRRGEKLFF. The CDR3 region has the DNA TGTGCCAGCAGCCTAGGGCGAAGGGGGGAAAAACTGTTTTTT.

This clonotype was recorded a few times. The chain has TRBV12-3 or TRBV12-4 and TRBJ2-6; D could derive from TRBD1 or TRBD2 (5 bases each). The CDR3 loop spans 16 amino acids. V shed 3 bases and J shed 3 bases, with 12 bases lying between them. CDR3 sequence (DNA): TGTGCCAGCAGTTTTGGGGGTTTAGGTGGGGCCAACGTCCTGACTTTC. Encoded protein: CASSFGGLGGANVLTF.

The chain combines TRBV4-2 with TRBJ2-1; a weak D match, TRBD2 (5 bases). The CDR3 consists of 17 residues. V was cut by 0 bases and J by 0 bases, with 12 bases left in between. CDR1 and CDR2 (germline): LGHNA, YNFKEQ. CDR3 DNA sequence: TGTGCCAGCAGCCAAGAGGTTAGCGTGAGCTCCTACAATGAGCAGTTCTTC. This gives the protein CASSQEVSVSSYNEQFF.

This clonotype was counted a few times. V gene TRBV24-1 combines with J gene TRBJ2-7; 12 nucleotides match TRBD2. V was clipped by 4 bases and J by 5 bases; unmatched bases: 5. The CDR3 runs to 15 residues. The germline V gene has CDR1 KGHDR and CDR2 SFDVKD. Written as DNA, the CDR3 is TGTGCCACCAGTGACAAGACTAGCGGGGGAGACGAGCAGTACTTC. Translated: CATSDKTSGGDEQYF.

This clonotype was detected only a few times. CDR3 in amino acids: CASTQRGNSGLGTDTQYF. CDR3 nucleotide sequence: TGTGCCAGCACTCAAAGGGGAAATAGCGGGTTAGGCACAGATACGCAGTATTTT. V and J are TRBV12-3 or TRBV12-4 and TRBJ2-3; 7 positions match TRBD2. V was clipped by 7 bases and J by 1 base; unmatched bases: 17. This CDR3 is built from 18 residues.

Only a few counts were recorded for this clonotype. Here the CDR3 reads CASTPGGGSSYNSPLHF. The DNA of the CDR3 is TGTGCCAGCACCCCCGGGGGGGGAAGCTCCTATAATTCACCCCTCCACTTT. V gene TRBV12-3 or TRBV12-4 combines with J gene TRBJ1-6; maybe TRBD1 (5 bases). This CDR3 has 17 amino acids. Trimming stripped 7 bases from V and 0 bases from J, with 16 bases between.

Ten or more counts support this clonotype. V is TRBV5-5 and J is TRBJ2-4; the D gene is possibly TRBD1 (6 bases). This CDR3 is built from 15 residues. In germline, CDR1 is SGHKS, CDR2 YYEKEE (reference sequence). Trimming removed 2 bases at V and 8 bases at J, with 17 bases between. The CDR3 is CASSLGHRDIDIQYF. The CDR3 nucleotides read TGTGCCAGCAGCTTAGGGCACCGGGACATCGACATTCAGTACTTC.

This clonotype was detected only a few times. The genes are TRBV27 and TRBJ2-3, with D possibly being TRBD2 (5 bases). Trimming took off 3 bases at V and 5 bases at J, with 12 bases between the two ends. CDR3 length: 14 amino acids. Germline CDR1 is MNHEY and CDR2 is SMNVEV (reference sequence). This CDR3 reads CASSFEGRGDTQYF. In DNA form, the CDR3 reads TGTGCCAGCAGTTTTGAGGGCCGTGGAGATACGCAGTATTTT.

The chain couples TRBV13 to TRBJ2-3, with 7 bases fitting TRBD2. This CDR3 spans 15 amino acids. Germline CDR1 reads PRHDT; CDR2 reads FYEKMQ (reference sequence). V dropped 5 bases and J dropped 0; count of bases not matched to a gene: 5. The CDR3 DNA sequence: TGTGCCAGCAGCAAAAGCGGGATGAGCACAGATACGCAGTATTTT. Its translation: CASSKSGMSTDTQYF.

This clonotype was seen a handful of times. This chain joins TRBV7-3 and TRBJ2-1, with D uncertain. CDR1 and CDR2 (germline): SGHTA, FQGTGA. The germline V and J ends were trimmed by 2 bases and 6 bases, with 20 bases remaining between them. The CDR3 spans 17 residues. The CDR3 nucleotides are TGTGCCAGCAGCTTACTTGCCCTAGTCGAAGTGGGCAATGAGCAGTTCTTC. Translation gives CASSLLALVEVGNEQFF.

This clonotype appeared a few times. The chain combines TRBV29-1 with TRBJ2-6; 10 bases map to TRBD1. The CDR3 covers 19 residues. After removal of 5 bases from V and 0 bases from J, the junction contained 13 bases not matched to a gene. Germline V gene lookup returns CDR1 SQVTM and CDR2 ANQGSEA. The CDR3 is CSVSGDRGIGASGANVLTF. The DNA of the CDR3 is TGCAGCGTTTCCGGGGACAGGGGAATAGGGGCCTCTGGGGCCAACGTCCTGACTTTC.

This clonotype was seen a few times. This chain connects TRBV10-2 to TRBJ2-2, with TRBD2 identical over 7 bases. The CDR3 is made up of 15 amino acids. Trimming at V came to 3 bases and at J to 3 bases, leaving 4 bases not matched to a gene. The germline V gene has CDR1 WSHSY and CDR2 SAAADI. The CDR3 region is CASSEGLADTGELFF. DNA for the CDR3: TGCGCCAGCAGTGAAGGGCTAGCGGACACCGGGGAGCTGTTTTTT.

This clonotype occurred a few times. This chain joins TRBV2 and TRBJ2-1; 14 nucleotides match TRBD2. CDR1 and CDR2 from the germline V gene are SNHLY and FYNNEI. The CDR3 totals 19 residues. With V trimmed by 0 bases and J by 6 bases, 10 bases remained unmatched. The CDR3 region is CASSEAGLAGDVLGNEQFF. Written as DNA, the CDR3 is TGTGCCAGCAGTGAAGCGGGACTAGCGGGAGACGTGTTGGGCAATGAGCAGTTCTTC. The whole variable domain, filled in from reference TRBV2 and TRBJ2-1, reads EPEVTQTPSHQVTQMGQEVILRCVPISNHLYFYWYRQILGQKVEFLVSFYNNEISEKSEIFDDQFSVERPDGSNFTLKIRSTKLEDSAMYFCASSEAGLAGDVLGNEQFFGPGTRLTVL.

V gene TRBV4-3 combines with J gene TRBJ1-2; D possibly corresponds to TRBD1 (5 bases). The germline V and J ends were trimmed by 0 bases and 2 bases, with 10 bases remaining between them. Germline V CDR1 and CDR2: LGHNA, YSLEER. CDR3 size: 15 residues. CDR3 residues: CASSQEAGLNYGYTF. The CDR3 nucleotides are TGCGCCAGCAGCCAAGAGGCGGGGCTGAACTATGGCTACACCTTC.

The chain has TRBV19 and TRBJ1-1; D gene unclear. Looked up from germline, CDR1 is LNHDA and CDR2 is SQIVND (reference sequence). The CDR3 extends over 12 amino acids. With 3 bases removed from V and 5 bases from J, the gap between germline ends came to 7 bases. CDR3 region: CASSMGWTEAFF. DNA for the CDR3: TGTGCCAGTAGTATGGGATGGACTGAAGCTTTCTTT.

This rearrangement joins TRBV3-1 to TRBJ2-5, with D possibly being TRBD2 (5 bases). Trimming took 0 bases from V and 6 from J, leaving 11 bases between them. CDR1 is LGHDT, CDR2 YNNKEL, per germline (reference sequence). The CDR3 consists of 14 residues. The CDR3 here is CASSQELVTKTQYF. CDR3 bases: TGTGCCAGCAGCCAAGAACTAGTAACGAAGACCCAGTACTTC.

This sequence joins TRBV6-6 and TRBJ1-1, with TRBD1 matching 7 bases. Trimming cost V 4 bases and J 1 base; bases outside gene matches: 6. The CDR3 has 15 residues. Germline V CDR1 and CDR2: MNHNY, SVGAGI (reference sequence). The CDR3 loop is CASSSTGRSNTEAFF. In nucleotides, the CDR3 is TGTGCCAGCAGTTCGACAGGGAGGTCGAACACTGAAGCTTTCTTT.

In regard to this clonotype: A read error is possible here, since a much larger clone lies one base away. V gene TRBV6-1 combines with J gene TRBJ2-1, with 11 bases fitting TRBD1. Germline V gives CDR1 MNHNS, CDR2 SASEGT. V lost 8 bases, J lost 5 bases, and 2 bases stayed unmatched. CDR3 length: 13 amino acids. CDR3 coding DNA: TGTGCCAGCCTGGACAGGGGGCACAATGAGCAGTTCTTC. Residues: CASLDRGHNEQFF.

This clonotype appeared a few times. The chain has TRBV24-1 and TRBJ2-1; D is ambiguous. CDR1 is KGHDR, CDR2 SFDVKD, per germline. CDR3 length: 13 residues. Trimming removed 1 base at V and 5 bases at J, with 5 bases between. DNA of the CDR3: TGTGCCACCAGTGATTTCCGGGACAATGAGCAGTTCTTC. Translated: CATSDFRDNEQFF.

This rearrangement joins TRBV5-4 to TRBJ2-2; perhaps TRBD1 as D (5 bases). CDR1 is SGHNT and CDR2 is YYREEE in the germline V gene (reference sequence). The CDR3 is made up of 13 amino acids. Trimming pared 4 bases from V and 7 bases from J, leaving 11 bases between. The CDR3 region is CASSAGHVGELFF. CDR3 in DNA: TGTGCCAGCAGCGCAGGACACGTCGGGGAGCTGTTTTTT.

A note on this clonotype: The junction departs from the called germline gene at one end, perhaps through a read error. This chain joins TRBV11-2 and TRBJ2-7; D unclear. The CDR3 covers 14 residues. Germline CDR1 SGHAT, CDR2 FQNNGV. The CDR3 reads CASSPTISGSSTDF. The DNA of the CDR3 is TGTGCCAGCAGCCCAACGATTTCGGGCTCGAGTACGGACTTC.

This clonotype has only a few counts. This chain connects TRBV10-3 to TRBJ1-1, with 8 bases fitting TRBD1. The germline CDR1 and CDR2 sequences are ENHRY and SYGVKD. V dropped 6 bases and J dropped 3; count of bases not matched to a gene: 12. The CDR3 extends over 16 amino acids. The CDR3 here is CAIRPSGTGDDTEAFF. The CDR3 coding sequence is TGTGCCATCAGACCCTCTGGGACAGGTGATGACACTGAAGCTTTCTTT.

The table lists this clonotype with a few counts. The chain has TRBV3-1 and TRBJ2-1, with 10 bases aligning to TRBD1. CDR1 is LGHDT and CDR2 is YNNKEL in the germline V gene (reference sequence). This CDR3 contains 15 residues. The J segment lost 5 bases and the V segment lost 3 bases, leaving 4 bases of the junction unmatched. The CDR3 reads CASSQGQGSHNEQFF. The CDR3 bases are TGTGCCAGCAGCCAGGGACAGGGGTCCCACAATGAGCAGTTCTTC.

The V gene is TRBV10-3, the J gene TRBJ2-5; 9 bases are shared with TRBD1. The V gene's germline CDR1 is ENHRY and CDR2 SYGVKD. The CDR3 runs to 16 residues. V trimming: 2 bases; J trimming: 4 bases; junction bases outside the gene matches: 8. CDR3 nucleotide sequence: TGTGCCATCAGTGAGGGTAACAGGGGGCAACGAGAGACCCAGTACTTC. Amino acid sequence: CAISEGNRGQRETQYF.

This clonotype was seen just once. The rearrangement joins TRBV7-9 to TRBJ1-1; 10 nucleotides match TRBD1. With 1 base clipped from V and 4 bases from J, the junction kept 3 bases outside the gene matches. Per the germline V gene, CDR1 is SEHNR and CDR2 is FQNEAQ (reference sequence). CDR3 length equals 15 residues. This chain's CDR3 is CASSLGRTGGTEAFF. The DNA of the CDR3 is TGTGCCAGCAGCTTAGGTCGGACAGGGGGCACTGAAGCTTTCTTT. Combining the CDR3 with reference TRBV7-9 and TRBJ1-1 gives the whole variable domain DTGVSQNPRHKITKRGQNVTFRCDPISEHNRLYWYRQTLGQGPEFLTYFQNEAQLEKSRLLSDRFSAERPKGSFSTLEIQRTEQGDSAMYLCASSLGRTGGTEAFFGQGTRLTVV.